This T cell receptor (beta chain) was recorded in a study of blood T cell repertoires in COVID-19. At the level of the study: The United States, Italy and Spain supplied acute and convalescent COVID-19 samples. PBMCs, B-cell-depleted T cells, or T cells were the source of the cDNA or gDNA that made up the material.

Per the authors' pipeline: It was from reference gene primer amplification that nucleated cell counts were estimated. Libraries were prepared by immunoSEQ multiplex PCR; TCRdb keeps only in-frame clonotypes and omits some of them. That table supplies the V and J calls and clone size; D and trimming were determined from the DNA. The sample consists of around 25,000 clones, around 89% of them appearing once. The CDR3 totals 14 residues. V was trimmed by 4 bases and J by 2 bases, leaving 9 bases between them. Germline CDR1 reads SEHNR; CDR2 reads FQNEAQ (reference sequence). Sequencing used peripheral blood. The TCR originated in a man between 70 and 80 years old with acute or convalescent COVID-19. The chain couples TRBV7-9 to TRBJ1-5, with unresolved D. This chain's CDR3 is CASSSDTGNQPQHF. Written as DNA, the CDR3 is TGTGCCAGCAGCTCCGACACGGGCAATCAGCCCCAGCATTTT.